Presented here are 4 T cell receptor beta chains from one specimen sequenced in a study of regulatory T cells in long-lasting Graves disease. This sample's time point: newly diagnosed GD, antithyroid drugs for less than 3 months. Preparation of the TCR library used RNA extracted from PBMCs. Arm-PCR of CDR3 regions and iRepertoire HTBI primers were the basis on which TCR beta libraries were built. TCRdb independently ran MiXCR on the multiplex PCR reads; one entry per CDR3 protein. The table records around 400,000 distinct CDR3 sequences, roughly 15% of them present only once. Sequences were derived from peripheral blood mononuclear cells (PBMCs), sampled at new diagnosis, from a patient treated with antithyroid drugs. The source of these receptors is a female donor with Graves disease.

The sample holds a few counts of this clonotype. This chain uses TRBV7-9 with TRBJ1-6, with TRBD1 matching over 8 bases. In germline, CDR1 is SEHNR, CDR2 FQNEAQ (reference sequence). The CDR3 has 17 amino acids. The junction had 6 bases not matched to a gene; V was cut back by 5 bases and J by 0 bases. The CDR3 protein is CASSPRQGSSYNSPLHF. DNA for the CDR3: TGTGCCAGCAGCCCCCGACAGGGGAGCTCCTATAATTCACCCCTCCACTTT.

This clonotype was detected ten times or more. The gene calls are TRBV6-1 and TRBJ2-3; maybe TRBD1 (6 bases). CDR1 and CDR2 (germline): MNHNS, SASEGT. Deletions cut 6 bases from V and 0 bases from J, with 16 bases between. The CDR3 loop spans 16 amino acids. Here the CDR3 DNA reads TGTGCCAGCAGCCCCGGACAGTATACTAGCACAGATACGCAGTATTTT. As protein: CASSPGQYTSTDTQYF.

The table lists this clonotype with a few counts. The rearrangement joins TRBV6-2 or TRBV6-3 to TRBJ1-6, with unresolved D. Germline CDR1 is MNHEY and CDR2 is SVGEGT. The CDR3 contains 15 residues. V shed 0 bases and J shed 3 bases, with 6 bases lying between them. CDR3 DNA sequence: TGTGCCAGCAGTTACTCTGCCAGCTATAATTCACCCCTCCACTTT. Translating it yields CASSYSASYNSPLHF.

This clonotype has just a few counts. The CDR3 region is CSARTPSGAILQETQYF. The CDR3 bases are TGCAGTGCTCGGACCCCCAGTGGGGCTATATTACAAGAGACCCAGTACTTC. The chain couples TRBV20-1 to TRBJ2-5, with TRBD1 as a possible D gene (5 bases). Germline CDR1 reads DFQATT; CDR2 reads SNEGSKA (reference sequence). CDR3 size: 17 residues. Trimming shortened V by 5 bases and J by 2 bases, and 24 bases separated the two germline ends.